This T cell receptor beta chain was recovered during a study of T cells after yellow fever vaccination. Study-wide background: Fractions low in cell number were prepared with SMART-Seq v4 Ultra Low Input.

The sample holds a few counts of this clonotype. No antigen is known for it. The 5'RACE template-switching step produced TCR cDNA and added a universal primer site and UMIs. TCRdb itself ran the 5' RACE reads through MiXCR, one entry per CDR3 protein. Seen here are around 350,000 distinct CDR3 sequences, approximately 10% observed once, and the top ten hold about 17%. The CDR3 covers 15 residues. Unmatched junction bases numbered 7, after V lost 6 bases and J lost 6 bases. Overall study results and limits: Contamination of FACS-sorted repertoires by abundant clonotypes from the bulk population could occur. Post-booster repertoires contained most primary-vaccination clones again (roughly 96% CD4, around 88% CD8).

The V call is TRBV12-3 or TRBV12-4, the J call TRBJ2-2; 10 bases agree with TRBD1. The sample was PBMCs, taken on the day of the first yellow fever vaccination. This receptor was taken from a young man who received the YFV17D yellow fever vaccine. The CDR3 spells CASRLEGQGAGELFF. The CDR3 DNA is TGTGCCAGCAGATTGGAAGGACAGGGGGCCGGGGAGCTGTTTTTT.